A single sample gave rise to the 19 T cell receptor beta chains below, sequenced in a study of cytomegalovirus exposure and HLA in healthy donors. The study ran its PCR with 60 Vbeta and 13 Jbeta primers. TCRdb keeps only in-frame clones here, not all; method: immunoSEQ multiplex PCR. Of 180,000 or so clones in the sample, over 70% were seen once. The material sequenced was PBMCs. The receptor set was obtained from an older woman in good health and CMV-seropositive.

This clone was seen a single time. The chain combines TRBV13 with TRBJ1-2; weak D call: TRBD1 (6 bases). Trimming removed 5 bases from V and 2 bases from J, with 18 bases in between. The CDR3 extends over 16 amino acids. The V gene's germline CDR1 is PRHDT and CDR2 FYEKMQ (reference sequence). CDR3 sequence: CASSPPTFTGNYGYTF. The CDR3 coding sequence is TGTGCCAGCAGCCCCCCAACCTTCACAGGGAACTATGGCTACACCTTC.

The chain recombines TRBV6-1 with TRBJ2-5; weak D call: TRBD1 (6 bases). The J call may be mistaken, given a closer DNA end match to TRBJ2-7. The germline CDR1 and CDR2 sequences are MNHNS and SASEGT. The CDR3 runs to 15 residues. The CDR3 sequence is CASSEATGPLDEQYF. Written as DNA, the CDR3 is TGTGCCAGCAGTGAAGCGACAGGACCCCTTGACGAGCAGTACTTC.

The chain combines TRBV5-1 with TRBJ2-7; 7 bases fit TRBD2. After removal of 5 bases from V and 6 bases from J, the junction contained 2 bases not matched to a gene. The CDR3 consists of 11 residues. CDR1 SGHRS and CDR2 YFSETQ come from the germline V gene. CDR3: CASRGEGEQYF. For the CDR3, the DNA is TGCGCCAGCAGAGGGGAGGGCGAGCAGTACTTC.

The CDR3 sequence is CASSLGGSGYEQYF. The CDR3 nucleotides read TGTGCCAGCAGCTTAGGCGGGAGTGGCTACGAGCAGTACTTC. V usage is TRBV7-9 and J usage is TRBJ2-7, with TRBD2 matching 7 bases. CDR3 length: 14 residues. The V and J ends lost 1 base and 3 bases, in that order; junction bases with no gene match: 3. The germline V gene encodes CDR1 SEHNR and CDR2 FQNEAQ (reference sequence).

The chain couples TRBV27 to TRBJ2-1, with 12 bases lining up with TRBD2. CDR3 length equals 15 residues. V gave up 7 bases and J gave up 7 bases; unmatched junction bases: 8. Germline CDR1 and CDR2: MNHEY and SMNVEV (reference sequence). The CDR3 bases are TGTGCCAGCACAGGAACTAGCGGGGGGAGAAATGAGCAGTTCTTC. It yields the protein CASTGTSGGRNEQFF.

The chain couples TRBV19 to TRBJ1-1; D possibly corresponds to TRBD1 (5 bases). From germline, CDR1 is LNHDA and CDR2 SQIVND (reference sequence). Trimming removed 6 bases at V and 5 bases at J, with 16 bases between. The CDR3 spans 14 residues. CDR3 DNA: TGTGCCAGTAGGGGGGGTCTGGGAGGTACTGAAGCTTTCTTT. Its protein product is CASRGGLGGTEAFF.

The chain couples TRBV5-1 to TRBJ2-2; TRBD1 aligns across 12 bases. CDR1 is SGHRS and CDR2 is YFSETQ in the germline V gene. The CDR3 has 18 residues. The ends lost 4 bases at V and 5 bases at J; junction bases unmatched: 12. The DNA for the CDR3 is TGCGCCAGCAGCCTGGCCCCCCGGGACAGGGGGCCAACCGGGGAGCTGTTTTTT. It is translated as CASSLAPRDRGPTGELFF. Looking up the rest from reference TRBV5-1 and TRBJ2-2 gives the full variable domain: KAGVTQTPRYLIKTRGQQVTLSCSPISGHRSVSWYQQTPGQGLQFLFEYFSETQRNKGNFPGRFSGRQFSNSRSEMNVSTLELGDSALYLCASSLAPRDRGPTGELFFGEGSRLTVL.

The chain joins TRBV6-1 to TRBJ2-7; the match to TRBD1 covers 8 bases. Germline CDR1 MNHNS, CDR2 SASEGT. Trimming took 10 bases from V and 2 from J; bases not matched to a gene: 7. The CDR3 is 13 amino acids. The CDR3 bases are TGTGCCATGTCGCGGGACAGGACCTACGAGCAGTACTTC. Its translation: CAMSRDRTYEQYF.

This chain joins TRBV6-1 and TRBJ2-1; 7 positions agree with TRBD2. V dropped 6 bases and J dropped 2; count of bases not matched to a gene: 1. The CDR3 has 13 residues. Germline V CDR1 and CDR2: MNHNS, SASEGT. CDR3 sequence reads: CASRAGTYNEQFF. CDR3 nucleotide sequence: TGTGCCAGCAGAGCGGGGACCTACAATGAGCAGTTCTTC.

A remark on this clone: An end of the junction differs from the germline gene, which may be a read error. The chain uses TRBV27 and TRBJ2-3, with a weak D call TRBD1 (6 bases). Germline CDR1 reads MNHEY; CDR2 reads SMNVEV (reference sequence). CDR3 length equals 14 residues. CDR3 region: CASSSGHPTDTQYF. DNA of the CDR3: TGTGCCAGCAGTTCGGGACACCCCACAGATACGCAATATTTT.

The V and J genes are TRBV5-1 and TRBJ1-3; 7 bases agree with TRBD1. Trimming removed 0 bases from V and 2 bases from J; junction bases left unmatched: 5. Germline V gives CDR1 SGHRS, CDR2 YFSETQ. There are 16 residues in the CDR3. For the CDR3, the DNA is TGCGCCAGCAGCTTGGCGGGACAGAGAACTGGAAACACCATATATTTT. Translated: CASSLAGQRTGNTIYF.

The rearrangement links TRBV11-2 to TRBJ1-2, with TRBD1 matching 10 bases. The trim removed 5 bases at V and 9 bases at J, leaving 15 bases unmatched. Germline V gene lookup returns CDR1 SGHAT and CDR2 FQNNGV. The CDR3 has 16 residues. The CDR3 region has the DNA TGTGCCAGCAGCAACTACCTAGGGGGACAGGGGATTCGCTACACCTTC. It is translated as CASSNYLGGQGIRYTF. Using reference TRBV11-2 and TRBJ1-2 for the parts outside the CDR3, the full variable domain is EAGVAQSPRYKIIEKRQSVAFWCNPISGHATLYWYQQILGQGPKLLIQFQNNGVVDDSQLPKDRFSAERLKGVDSTLKIQPAKLEDSAVYLCASSNYLGGQGIRYTFGSGTRLTVV.

This chain uses TRBV20-1 with TRBJ2-7, with 9 nucleotides matching TRBD1. CDR3 size: 11 residues. J gave up 9 bases and V 6 bases, and 6 bases lay outside the gene matches. Germline V gives CDR1 DFQATT, CDR2 SNEGSKA (reference sequence). This CDR3 is CSATDRGLQYF. The CDR3 DNA sequence: TGCAGTGCGACAGACAGGGGGTTGCAGTACTTC.

The chain's CDR3 is CTSSQDPGTGTTEAFF. CDR3 coding DNA: TGCACCAGCAGCCAAGATCCCGGGACAGGGACCACTGAAGCTTTCTTT. The gene calls are TRBV1 and TRBJ1-1; the table names TRBD1, a call not compared with the DNA. TRBV1 is a pseudogene locus. The CDR3 runs 16 residues.

The chain is built from TRBV19 and TRBJ1-5; D is ambiguous. V gave up 2 bases and J gave up 3 bases, with 11 bases separating them. This CDR3 has 15 amino acids. Germline V gene lookup returns CDR1 LNHDA and CDR2 SQIVND (reference sequence). The CDR3 here is CASSIWFRSNQPQHF. The CDR3 nucleotides are TGTGCCAGTAGTATATGGTTCAGGTCCAATCAGCCCCAGCATTTT.

This chain uses TRBV7-2 with TRBJ2-7, with D tentatively TRBD1 (7 bases). Germline loops: CDR1 SGHTA, CDR2 FQGNSA. The CDR3 loop spans 14 amino acids. The ends were cut back, 3 bases at V and 6 bases at J, with 15 bases in the middle. CDR3 nucleotides: TGTGCCAGCAGCTTCCAGGGGGGCGGCGGCGAGCAGTACTTC. Its protein is CASSFQGGGGEQYF.

This clone was counted only a few times. The V gene is TRBV27, the J gene TRBJ1-1; D gene unclear. The germline gives CDR1 MNHEY, CDR2 SMNVEV (reference sequence). This CDR3 is built from 14 residues. V was trimmed by 5 bases and J by 3 bases, leaving 13 bases between them. The CDR3 region is CASSLNRADTEAFF. CDR3 sequence (DNA): TGTGCCAGCAGTCTTAATCGAGCCGACACTGAAGCTTTCTTT.

The CDR3 sequence: CASSLARGGNSPLHF. The CDR3 DNA follows: TGTGCCAGCAGCCTAGCAAGAGGTGGAAATTCACCCCTCCACTTT. V gene TRBV5-8 combines with J gene TRBJ1-6; D unclear. Deletions cut 4 bases from V and 7 bases from J, with 15 bases between. This CDR3 contains 15 residues. The germline V gene has CDR1 SGHTS and CDR2 YDEGEE.

The J gene is TRBJ2-3, the V gene TRBV11-2; TRBD2 agrees at 9 bases. The CDR3 sequence is 13 residues long. Trimming cost V 6 bases and J 4 bases; bases outside gene matches: 2. The V gene's germline CDR1 is SGHAT and CDR2 FQNNGV. Here the CDR3 DNA reads TGTGCCAGCAGAAGGACTAGCGCAGATACGCAGTATTTT. It yields the protein CASRRTSADTQYF.